The 23 T cell receptor beta chains in this list originate from one sample, sequenced in a study of graft-versus-host responses after intestinal transplantation. Their cognate antigens are unknown. Repertoires were generated with immunoSEQ multiplex PCR, while TCRdb's copy carries only in-frame clones and drops some. The profile covers around 100,000 clones, with less than 90% appearing a single time and around 1% taken by the ten largest. The source material was unstimulated CD4+ T cells sorted from spleen or lymph node cells, sampled before transplant. The source is a human donor who was the organ donor for an intestinal transplant.

This chain joins TRBV30 and TRBJ2-3; no definite D call. The CDR3 has 14 residues. The ends were cut back, 2 bases at V and 4 bases at J, with 13 bases in the middle. Germline V gene sequence: CDR1 GTSNPN, CDR2 SVGIG (reference sequence). CDR3 coding DNA: TGTGCCTGGAGTCCCTCATCATGGTCAGATACGCAGTATTTT. As protein: CAWSPSSWSDTQYF. Based on the CDR3 plus reference TRBV30 and TRBJ2-3, the full variable domain is SQTIHQWPATLVQPVGSPLSLECTVEGTSNPNLYWYRQAAGRGLQLLFYSVGIGQISSEVPQNLSASRPQDRQFILSSKKLLLSDSGFYLCAWSPSSWSDTQYFGPGTRLTVL.

V usage is TRBV10-3 and J usage is TRBJ2-7, with D unclear. V lost 3 bases, J lost 6 bases, and 6 bases lay in between. CDR3 size: 11 residues. Germline values: CDR1 ENHRY, CDR2 SYGVKD. The CDR3 sequence: CAISDSTEQYF. In nucleotides, the CDR3 is TGTGCCATCAGTGACAGTACCGAGCAGTACTTC.

The chain employs TRBV18 and TRBJ1-1, with 9 bases that match TRBD1. Germline lookup yields CDR1 KGHSH and CDR2 LQKENI. Unmatched junction bases numbered 7, after V lost 6 bases and J lost 5 bases. This CDR3 region has 14 residues. The CDR3 protein is CASSPGQGRTEAFF. In DNA form, the CDR3 reads TGTGCCAGCTCTCCTGGACAGGGGAGGACTGAAGCTTTCTTT.

The chain combines TRBV6-1 with TRBJ2-3; TRBD2 matches 14 bases. This CDR3 is 15 amino acids long. Germline CDR1 MNHNS, CDR2 SASEGT. Unmatched junction bases numbered 0, after V lost 3 bases and J lost 4 bases. The CDR3 DNA reads TGTGCCAGCAGTGAGACTAGCGGGGGGGCAGATACGCAGTATTTT. This translates into CASSETSGGADTQYF.

The chain recombines TRBV30 with TRBJ1-5; no reliable D call. CDR3 size: 13 residues. The V end was cut by 4 bases, the J end by 7 bases, with 14 bases between. Looked up from germline, CDR1 is GTSNPN and CDR2 is SVGIG (reference sequence). The CDR3 nucleotides are TGTGCCTGGAATGGTGGCCTTGGGCAGCCCCAGCATTTT. It yields the protein CAWNGGLGQPQHF.

The chain uses TRBV9 and TRBJ2-1; 10 nucleotides match TRBD2. The CDR3 runs 16 residues. CDR1 is SGDLS and CDR2 is YYNGEE in the germline V gene. V shed 4 bases and J 2 bases; nucleotides not matched to a gene: 6. The CDR3 DNA reads TGTGCCAGCAGCTACACCGGGACTAGCGCCTACAATGAGCAGTTCTTC. Translated: CASSYTGTSAYNEQFF.

The chain has TRBV27 and TRBJ2-2; 8 bases are a match to TRBD1. Germline V gene data show CDR1 as MNHEY and CDR2 as SMNVEV (reference sequence). This CDR3 region has 16 residues. The trim removed 8 bases at V and 3 bases at J, leaving 11 bases unmatched. CDR3 DNA: TGTGCCAGCGTGGGCTCGGACAGGGTGTACACCGGGGAGCTGTTTTTT. It encodes CASVGSDRVYTGELFF.

This chain links TRBV5-1 with TRBJ1-6; 9 bases match TRBD1. Looked up from germline, CDR1 is SGHRS and CDR2 is YFSETQ. This CDR3 has 15 residues. Trimming took 1 base from V and 7 from J; bases not matched to a gene: 3. The CDR3 reads CASSLSGQGNSPLHF. CDR3 sequence (DNA): TGCGCCAGCAGCTTGTCGGGACAGGGAAATTCACCCCTCCACTTT.

This clone was found once. The V and J genes are TRBV12-5 and TRBJ1-1, with no clear D. The CDR3 sequence is 12 residues long. Germline CDR1 LGHNT, CDR2 FRNRAP. V lost 7 bases to trimming and J lost 6 bases, with 12 bases between them. The CDR3 loop reads CASALSASEAFF. The CDR3 DNA reads TGTGCTAGTGCCCTCTCCGCCTCTGAAGCTTTCTTT. Drawing the rest from reference TRBV12-5 and TRBJ1-1, the complete variable domain is DARVTQTPRHKVTEMGQEVTMRCQPILGHNTVFWYRQTMMQGLELLAYFRNRAPLDDSGMPKDRFSAEMPDATLATLKIQPSEPRDSAVYFCASALSASEAFFGQGTRLTVV.

V usage is TRBV15 and J usage is TRBJ1-2; 7 bases agree with TRBD1. Germline V gene sequence: CDR1 LNHNV, CDR2 YYDKDF (reference sequence). With 1 base clipped from V and 6 bases from J, the junction kept 8 bases outside the gene matches. The CDR3 has 15 amino acids. The CDR3 reads CATSRAYEQGNGYTF. The CDR3 coding sequence is TGTGCCACCAGCAGAGCATACGAACAGGGGAATGGCTACACCTTC.

The V gene is TRBV5-5, the J gene TRBJ2-2; D might be TRBD2 (6 bases). V dropped 5 bases and J dropped 6 bases, with 14 bases sitting between them. Germline V gene data show CDR1 as SGHKS and CDR2 as YYEKEE (reference sequence). This CDR3 contains 14 residues. The CDR3 sequence: CASSRLAFAGELFF. The CDR3 nucleotides are TGTGCCAGCAGTCGTCTAGCGTTCGCCGGGGAGCTGTTTTTT. Combining the CDR3 with reference TRBV5-5 and TRBJ2-2 gives the whole variable domain DAGVTQSPTHLIKTRGQQVTLRCSPISGHKSVSWYQQVLGQGPQFIFQYYEKEERGRGNFPDRFSARQFPNYSSELNVNALLLGDSALYLCASSRLAFAGELFFGEGSRLTVL.

The V gene is TRBV6-1, the J gene TRBJ1-6; a weak D match, TRBD1 (5 bases). V was clipped by 7 bases and J by 8 bases, with 12 bases between them. Germline-derived CDR1 and CDR2 are MNHNS and SASEGT. This CDR3 has 13 amino acids. CDR3 residues: CASTRTGDSPLHF. The CDR3 DNA sequence: TGTGCCAGCACCAGAACGGGGGATTCACCCCTCCACTTT.

The gene calls are TRBV14 and TRBJ2-5; no clear D. The assigned J gene may be wrong: the sequence end matches TRBJ2-7 better. This CDR3 comprises 14 residues. In germline, CDR1 is SGHDN, CDR2 FVKESK. The CDR3 spells CASSQDTIFYEQYF. The CDR3 region has the DNA TGTGCCAGCAGCCAAGACACGATCTTCTACGAGCAGTACTTC.

The rearrangement joins TRBV5-4 to TRBJ2-5; 8 bases are a match to TRBD1. Per germline, CDR1 SGHNT and CDR2 YYREEE (reference sequence). The CDR3 contains 14 residues. Trimming at V came to 6 bases and at J to 2 bases, leaving 6 bases not matched to a gene. In DNA form, the CDR3 reads TGTGCCAGCACCGACAGGGGTAGTCAAGAGACCCAGTACTTC. Protein product: CASTDRGSQETQYF.

V gene TRBV5-1 combines with J gene TRBJ1-1; D gene unclear. The V gene lost 0 bases and the J gene lost 1 base, with 10 bases spanning the gap. This CDR3 spans 15 amino acids. The V gene's germline CDR1 is SGHRS and CDR2 YFSETQ. The CDR3 spells CASSLGGQTNTEAFF. Here the CDR3 DNA reads TGCGCCAGCAGCTTGGGCGGCCAGACGAACACTGAAGCTTTCTTT.

The V and J genes are TRBV7-2 and TRBJ1-2, with 8 bases matching TRBD1. Looked up from germline, CDR1 is SGHTA and CDR2 is FQGNSA. V lost 1 base, J lost 4 bases, and 5 bases stayed unmatched. This CDR3 has 15 residues. Here the CDR3 reads CASSLEGDRLYGYTF. CDR3 sequence (DNA): TGTGCCAGCAGCTTAGAAGGGGACAGGCTCTATGGCTACACCTTC.

This clone was counted only a few times. The CDR3 loop reads CASSLEVRSEKLFF. The CDR3 DNA follows: TGTGCCAGCAGTTTAGAGGTACGGAGTGAAAAACTGTTTTTT. V usage is TRBV28 and J usage is TRBJ1-4, with D unclear. CDR1 MDHEN and CDR2 SYDVKM come from the germline V gene. The CDR3 totals 14 residues. V was pared by 2 bases and J by 7 bases, with 11 bases between. Drawing the rest from reference TRBV28 and TRBJ1-4, the complete variable domain is DVKVTQSSRYLVKRTGEKVFLECVQDMDHENMFWYRQDPGLGLRLIYFSYDVKMKEKGDIPEGYSVSREKKERFSLILESASTNQTSMYLCASSLEVRSEKLFFGSGTQLSVL.

The chain is built from TRBV30 and TRBJ2-5; 11 positions agree with TRBD1. Per germline, CDR1 GTSNPN and CDR2 SVGIG (reference sequence). The ends lost 3 bases at V and 5 bases at J; junction bases unmatched: 2. The CDR3 is 13 residues long. CDR3 region: CAWRRDRGETQYF. The DNA of the CDR3 is TGTGCCTGGAGGAGGGACAGGGGGGAGACCCAGTACTTC.

The chain carries TRBV7-9 and TRBJ1-1; D ambiguous. V was clipped by 5 bases and J by 0 bases, with 22 bases between them. This CDR3 spans 18 amino acids. In germline, CDR1 is SEHNR, CDR2 FQNEAQ (reference sequence). CDR3 DNA sequence: TGTGCCAGCAGCCCAAACCCACAATACTTACCCTTGAACACTGAAGCTTTCTTT. This encodes CASSPNPQYLPLNTEAFF.

The rearrangement uses TRBV5-1 and TRBJ1-6, with TRBD1 matching over 8 bases. The CDR3 sequence is 14 residues long. Germline CDR1 SGHRS, CDR2 YFSETQ. V lost 2 bases to trimming and J lost 10 bases; unmatched junction nucleotides: 5. CDR3 in DNA: TGCGCCAGCAGCTTTACAGGGGGGAACTCACCCCTCCACTTT. It codes for CASSFTGGNSPLHF.

In its sample, this clone was seen a few times. V and J are TRBV7-2 and TRBJ1-6; a possible D gene is TRBD1 (6 bases). V was shortened by 6 bases and J by 6 bases, with 12 bases between the two germline ends. Germline CDR1 is SGHTA and CDR2 is FQGNSA. The CDR3 extends over 14 amino acids. As DNA, the CDR3 is TGTGCCAGCAGTCCACAGGGTACTAATTCACCCCTCCACTTT. Translating it yields CASSPQGTNSPLHF.

The J gene is TRBJ2-7, the V gene TRBV5-1; D could derive from TRBD1 or TRBD2 (5 bases each). From germline, CDR1 is SGHRS and CDR2 YFSETQ. Trimming took 3 bases from V and 0 from J, leaving 7 bases between them. This CDR3 has 13 amino acids. The DNA for the CDR3 is TGCGCCAGCAGCTGGGACGTCTCCTACGAGCAGTACTTC. Its protein product is CASSWDVSYEQYF.

This rearrangement joins TRBV6-6 to TRBJ2-6, with unresolved D. The CDR3 spans 15 residues. Germline CDR1 is MNHNY and CDR2 is SVGAGI (reference sequence). With 6 bases removed from V and 4 bases from J, the gap between germline ends came to 13 bases. CDR3: CASSPTEPGANVLTF. In DNA, the CDR3 is TGTGCCAGCAGCCCCACAGAGCCGGGGGCCAACGTCCTGACTTTC.